This entry describes one TCR beta chain. Antigen unknown. These data originate in a study of cytomegalovirus exposure and HLA in healthy donors. Overall study findings and caveats: Being productive about 90% or about 30% of the time was typical of most TCR beta V segments in an earlier analysis. As a later analysis revealed, most CMV-associated TCR beta chains appeared HLA-restricted.

The CDR3 runs to 15 residues. From germline, CDR1 is LNHNV and CDR2 YYDKDF (reference sequence). Trimming cost V 0 bases and J 5 bases; bases outside gene matches: 5. A multiplex PCR was run with 60 Vbeta primers and 13 Jbeta primers. TCRdb's table, derived via immunoSEQ multiplex PCR, lists solely in-frame clones and lacks some. The table has 90,000 or so clones, approximately 80% seen once; the top ten hold over 3%. V and J are TRBV15 and TRBJ2-5, with 8 bases identical to TRBD1. Sequenced: PBMCs. The clonotype comes from a woman aged 35 to 49 in good health and CMV-seronegative. Here the CDR3 reads CATSRDIRGLETQYF. Written as DNA, the CDR3 is TGTGCCACCAGCAGAGATATCAGGGGGCTGGAGACCCAGTACTTC. Complete variable domain (other parts from reference TRBV15 and TRBJ2-5): DAMVIQNPRYQVTQFGKPVTLSCSQTLNHNVMYWYQQKSSQAPKLLFHYYDKDFNNEADTPDNFQSRRPNTSFCFLDIRSPGLGDTAMYLCATSRDIRGLETQYFGPGTRLLVL.